The present entry profiles one T cell receptor (beta chain) with its context. Sequencing used immunoSEQ multiplex PCR; TCRdb keeps in-frame clones, though not all of them. The sample holds around 120,000 clones, around nine tenths seen once. This entry belongs to a study of T cell responses to AZD1222 COVID-19 vaccine. Whole-study context: Both about-4-week and about-12-week second-dose recipients were combined.

This CDR3 has 13 residues. Germline values: CDR1 ENHRY, CDR2 SYGVKD. Trimming left V 4 bases short and J 4 bases short, with 10 bases between. This sequence was found in an adult in good health. The sample in question was peripheral blood, obtained on day 0 of AZD1222 vaccination. The V and J genes are TRBV10-3 and TRBJ1-2; D perhaps matches TRBD1 (5 bases). The CDR3 sequence is CAISGTDSYGYTF. The DNA of the CDR3 is TGTGCCATCAGTGGGACCGACAGCTATGGCTACACCTTC.